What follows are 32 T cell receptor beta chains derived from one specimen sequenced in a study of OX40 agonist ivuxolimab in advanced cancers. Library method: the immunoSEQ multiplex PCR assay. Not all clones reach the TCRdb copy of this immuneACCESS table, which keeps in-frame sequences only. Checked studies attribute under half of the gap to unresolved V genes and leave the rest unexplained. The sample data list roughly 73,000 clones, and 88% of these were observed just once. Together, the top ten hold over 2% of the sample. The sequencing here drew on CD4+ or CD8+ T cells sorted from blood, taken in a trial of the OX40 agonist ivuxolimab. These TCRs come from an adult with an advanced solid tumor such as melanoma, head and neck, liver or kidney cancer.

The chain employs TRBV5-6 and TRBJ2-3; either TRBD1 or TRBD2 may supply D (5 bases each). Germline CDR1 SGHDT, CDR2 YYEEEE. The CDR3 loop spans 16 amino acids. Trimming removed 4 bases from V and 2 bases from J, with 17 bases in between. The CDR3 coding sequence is TGTGCCAGCAGCGGGTCCCGGGACCCCTTCACAGATACGCAGTATTTT. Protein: CASSGSRDPFTDTQYF. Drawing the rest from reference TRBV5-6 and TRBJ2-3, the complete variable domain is DAGVTQSPTHLIKTRGQQVTLRCSPKSGHDTVSWYQQALGQGPQFIFQYYEEEERQRGNFPDRFSGHQFPNYSSELNVNALLLGDSALYLCASSGSRDPFTDTQYFGPGTRLTVL.

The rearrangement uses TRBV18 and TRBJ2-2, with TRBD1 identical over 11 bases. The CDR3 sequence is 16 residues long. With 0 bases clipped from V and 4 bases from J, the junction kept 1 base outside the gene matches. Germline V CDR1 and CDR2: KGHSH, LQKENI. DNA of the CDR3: TGTGCCAGCTCACCACCGGGACAGGGGGGCACCGGGGAGCTGTTTTTT. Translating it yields CASSPPGQGGTGELFF.

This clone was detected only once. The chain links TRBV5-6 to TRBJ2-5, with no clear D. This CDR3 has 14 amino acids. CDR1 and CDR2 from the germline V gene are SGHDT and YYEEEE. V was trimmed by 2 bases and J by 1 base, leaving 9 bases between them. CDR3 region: CASSFGPVQETQYF. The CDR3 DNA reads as TGTGCCAGCAGCTTCGGGCCGGTCCAAGAGACCCAGTACTTC. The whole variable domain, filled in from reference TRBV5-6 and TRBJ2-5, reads DAGVTQSPTHLIKTRGQQVTLRCSPKSGHDTVSWYQQALGQGPQFIFQYYEEEERQRGNFPDRFSGHQFPNYSSELNVNALLLGDSALYLCASSFGPVQETQYFGPGTRLLVL.

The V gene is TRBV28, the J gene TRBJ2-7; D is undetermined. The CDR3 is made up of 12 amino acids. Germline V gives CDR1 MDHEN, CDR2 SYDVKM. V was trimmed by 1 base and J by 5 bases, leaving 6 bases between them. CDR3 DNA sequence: TGTGCCAGCAGTTTATACGGAGACGAGCAGTACTTC. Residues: CASSLYGDEQYF.

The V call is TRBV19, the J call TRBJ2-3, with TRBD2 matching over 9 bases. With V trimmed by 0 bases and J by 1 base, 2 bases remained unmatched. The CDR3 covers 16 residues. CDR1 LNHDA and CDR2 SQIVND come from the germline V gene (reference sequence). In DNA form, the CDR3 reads TGTGCCAGTAGTATAGAAGGCGGGGGGGGCACAGATACGCAGTATTTT. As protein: CASSIEGGGGTDTQYF.

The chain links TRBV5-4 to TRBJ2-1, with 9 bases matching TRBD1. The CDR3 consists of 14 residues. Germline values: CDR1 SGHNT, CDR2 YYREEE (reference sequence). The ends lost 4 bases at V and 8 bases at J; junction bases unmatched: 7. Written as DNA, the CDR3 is TGTGCCAGCAGCACTTCGGGACAGGGCTATGAGCAGTTCTTC. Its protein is CASSTSGQGYEQFF.

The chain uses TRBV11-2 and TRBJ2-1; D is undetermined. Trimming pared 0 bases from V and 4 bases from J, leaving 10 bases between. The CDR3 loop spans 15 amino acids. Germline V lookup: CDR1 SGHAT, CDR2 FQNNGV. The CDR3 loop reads CASSLDLSTYNEQFF. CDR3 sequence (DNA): TGTGCCAGCAGCTTAGATTTGTCTACATACAATGAGCAGTTCTTC.

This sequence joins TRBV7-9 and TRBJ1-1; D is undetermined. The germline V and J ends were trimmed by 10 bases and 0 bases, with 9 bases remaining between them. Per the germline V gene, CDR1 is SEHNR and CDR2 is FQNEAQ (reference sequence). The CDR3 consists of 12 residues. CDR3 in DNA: TGTGCCACCACAGATATGAACACTGAAGCTTTCTTT. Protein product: CATTDMNTEAFF.

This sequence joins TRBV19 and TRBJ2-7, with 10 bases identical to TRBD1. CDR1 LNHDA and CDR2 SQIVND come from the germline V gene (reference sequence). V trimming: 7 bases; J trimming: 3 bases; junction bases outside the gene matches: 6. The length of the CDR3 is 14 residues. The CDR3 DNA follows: TGTGCCAGTACCGAGACAGGGGGCGACTACGAGCAGTACTTC. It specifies CASTETGGDYEQYF.

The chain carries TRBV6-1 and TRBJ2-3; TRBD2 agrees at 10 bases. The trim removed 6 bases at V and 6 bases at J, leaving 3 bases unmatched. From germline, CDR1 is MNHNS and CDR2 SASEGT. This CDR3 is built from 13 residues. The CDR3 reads CASRASGSDTQYF. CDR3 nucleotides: TGTGCCAGCAGAGCTAGCGGGAGTGATACGCAGTATTTT.

The CDR3 sequence is CASSVGPRLFF. CDR3 nucleotides: TGTGCCAGCAGCGTAGGTCCCCGGCTGTTTTTT. The chain combines TRBV9 with TRBJ2-2; D gene uncertain. Germline V gene data show CDR1 as SGDLS and CDR2 as YYNGEE. Trimming took 0 bases from V and 13 from J, leaving 7 bases between them. CDR3 size: 11 residues. Filled out from reference TRBV9 and TRBJ2-2, the complete variable domain reads DSGVTQTPKHLITATGQRVTLRCSPRSGDLSVYWYQQSLDQGLQFLIQYYNGEERAKGNILERFSAQQFPDLHSELNLSSLELGDSALYFCASSVGPRLFFGEGSRLTVL.

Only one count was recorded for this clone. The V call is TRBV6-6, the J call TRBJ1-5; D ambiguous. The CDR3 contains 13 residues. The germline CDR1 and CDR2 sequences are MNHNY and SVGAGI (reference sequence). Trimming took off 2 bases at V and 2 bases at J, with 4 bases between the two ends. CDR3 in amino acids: CASSYARNQPQHF. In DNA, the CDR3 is TGTGCCAGCAGTTACGCACGCAATCAGCCCCAGCATTTT.

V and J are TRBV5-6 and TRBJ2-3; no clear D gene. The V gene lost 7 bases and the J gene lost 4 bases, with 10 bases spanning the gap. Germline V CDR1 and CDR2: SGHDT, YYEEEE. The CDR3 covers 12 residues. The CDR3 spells CASSAVADTQYF. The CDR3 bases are TGTGCCAGCTCGGCGGTTGCAGATACGCAGTATTTT.

The CDR3 loop reads CASTAAGQGNEKLFF. The CDR3 DNA sequence: TGTGCCAGCACCGCAGCGGGACAGGGAAATGAAAAACTGTTTTTT. V usage is TRBV7-8 and J usage is TRBJ1-4, with TRBD1 identical over 9 bases. Losses at the gene ends were 7 bases for V and 5 bases for J; bases not matched to a gene: 8. Per the germline V gene, CDR1 is SGHVS and CDR2 is FQNEAQ. This CDR3 comprises 15 residues.

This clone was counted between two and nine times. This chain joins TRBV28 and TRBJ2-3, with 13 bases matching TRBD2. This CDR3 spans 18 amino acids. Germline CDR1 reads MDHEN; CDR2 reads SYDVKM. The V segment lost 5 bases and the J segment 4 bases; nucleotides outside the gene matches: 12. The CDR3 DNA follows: TGTGCCAGCAGTCAATCCTGGACTAGCGGGAGAAAATCAGATACGCAGTATTTT. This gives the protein CASSQSWTSGRKSDTQYF.

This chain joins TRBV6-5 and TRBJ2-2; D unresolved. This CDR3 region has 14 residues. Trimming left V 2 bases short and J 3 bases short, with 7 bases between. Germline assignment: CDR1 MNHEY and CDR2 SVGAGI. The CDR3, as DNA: TGTGCCAGCAGTTACGGGATTCACACCGGGGAGCTGTTTTTT. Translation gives CASSYGIHTGELFF.

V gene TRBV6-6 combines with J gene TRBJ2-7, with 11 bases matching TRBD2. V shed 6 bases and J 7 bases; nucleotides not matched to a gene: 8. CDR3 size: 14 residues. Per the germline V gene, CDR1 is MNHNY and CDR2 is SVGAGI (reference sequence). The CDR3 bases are TGTGCCAGCAGACGGGGACTAGCGGAAGGGGAGCAGTACTTC. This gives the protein CASRRGLAEGEQYF.

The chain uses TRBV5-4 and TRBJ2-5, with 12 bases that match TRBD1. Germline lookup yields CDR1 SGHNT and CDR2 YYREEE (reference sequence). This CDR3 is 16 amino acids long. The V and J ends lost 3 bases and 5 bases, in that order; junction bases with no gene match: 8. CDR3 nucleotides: TGTGCCAGCAGCTCCGGAGGGACAGGGGGCGCGGAGACCCAGTACTTC. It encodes CASSSGGTGGAETQYF.

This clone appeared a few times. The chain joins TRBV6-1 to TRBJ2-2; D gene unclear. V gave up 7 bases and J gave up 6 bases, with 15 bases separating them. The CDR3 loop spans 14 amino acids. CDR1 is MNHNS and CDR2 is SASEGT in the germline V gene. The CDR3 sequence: CASTLVQSAGELFF. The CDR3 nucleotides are TGTGCCAGCACCTTGGTTCAATCCGCCGGGGAGCTGTTTTTT.

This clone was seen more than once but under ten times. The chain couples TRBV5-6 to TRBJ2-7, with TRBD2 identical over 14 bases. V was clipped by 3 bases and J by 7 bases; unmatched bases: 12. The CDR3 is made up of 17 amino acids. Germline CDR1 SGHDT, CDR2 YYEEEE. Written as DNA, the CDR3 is TGTGCCAGCAGCTCGACTACGACTAGCGGGAGGGCCCGGGAGCAGTACTTC. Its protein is CASSSTTTSGRAREQYF.

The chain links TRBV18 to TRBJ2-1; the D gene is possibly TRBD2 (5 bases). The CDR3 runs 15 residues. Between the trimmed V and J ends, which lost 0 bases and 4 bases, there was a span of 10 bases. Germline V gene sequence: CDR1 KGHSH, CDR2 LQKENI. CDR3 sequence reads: CASSPPSGTYNEQFF. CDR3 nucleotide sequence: TGTGCCAGCTCACCACCAAGCGGAACTTACAATGAGCAGTTCTTC.

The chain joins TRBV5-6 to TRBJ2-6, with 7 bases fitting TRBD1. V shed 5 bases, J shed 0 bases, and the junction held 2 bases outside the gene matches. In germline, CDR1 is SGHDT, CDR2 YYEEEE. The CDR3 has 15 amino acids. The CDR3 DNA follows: TGTGCCAGCAGGTGGGACAGCTCTGGGGCCAACGTCCTGACTTTC. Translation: CASRWDSSGANVLTF.

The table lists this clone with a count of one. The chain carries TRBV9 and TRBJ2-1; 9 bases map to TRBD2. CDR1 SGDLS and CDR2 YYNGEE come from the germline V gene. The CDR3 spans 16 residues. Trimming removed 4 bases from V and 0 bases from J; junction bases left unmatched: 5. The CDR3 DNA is TGTGCCAGCAGCAGCCCTAGCGGGAACTCCTACAATGAGCAGTTCTTC. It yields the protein CASSSPSGNSYNEQFF.

The chain's CDR3 is CASSDPGRTGELFF. The CDR3 DNA follows: TGTGCCAGCAGTGACCCGGGACGCACCGGGGAGCTGTTTTTT. The gene calls are TRBV2 and TRBJ2-2; D is possibly TRBD1 or TRBD2 (5 bases each). Trimming left V 3 bases short and J 4 bases short, with 9 bases between. This CDR3 is 14 amino acids long. CDR1 is SNHLY, CDR2 FYNNEI, per germline.

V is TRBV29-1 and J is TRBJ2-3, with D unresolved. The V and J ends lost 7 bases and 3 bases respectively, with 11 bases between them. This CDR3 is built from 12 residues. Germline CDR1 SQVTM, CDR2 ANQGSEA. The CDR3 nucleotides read TGCAGCGGGCACCTCCTTACAGATACGCAGTATTTT. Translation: CSGHLLTDTQYF.

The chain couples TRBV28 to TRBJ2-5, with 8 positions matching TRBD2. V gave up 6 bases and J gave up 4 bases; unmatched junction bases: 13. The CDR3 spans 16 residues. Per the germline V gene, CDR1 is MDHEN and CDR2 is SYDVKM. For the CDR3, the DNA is TGTGCCAGCAGCTCGAGACTAGCGTCAGTGGGAGAGACCCAGTACTTC. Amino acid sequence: CASSSRLASVGETQYF.

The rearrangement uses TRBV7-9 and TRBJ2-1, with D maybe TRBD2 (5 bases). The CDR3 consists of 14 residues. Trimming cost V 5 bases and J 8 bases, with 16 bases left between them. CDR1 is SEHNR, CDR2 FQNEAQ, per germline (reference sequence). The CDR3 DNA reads TGTGCCAGCAGCGACCCTTGGGGAGAGGATGAGCAGTTCTTC. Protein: CASSDPWGEDEQFF. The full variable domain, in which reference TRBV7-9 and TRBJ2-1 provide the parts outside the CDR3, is DTGVSQNPRHKITKRGQNVTFRCDPISEHNRLYWYRQTLGQGPEFLTYFQNEAQLEKSRLLSDRFSAERPKGSFSTLEIQRTEQGDSAMYLCASSDPWGEDEQFFGPGTRLTVL.

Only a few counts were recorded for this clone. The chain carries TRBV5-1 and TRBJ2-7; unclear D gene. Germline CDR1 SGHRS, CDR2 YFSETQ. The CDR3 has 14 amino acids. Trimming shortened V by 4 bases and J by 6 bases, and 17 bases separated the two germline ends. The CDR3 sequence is CASSPGSLMAEQYF. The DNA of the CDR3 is TGCGCCAGCAGCCCCGGGTCATTAATGGCCGAGCAGTACTTC.

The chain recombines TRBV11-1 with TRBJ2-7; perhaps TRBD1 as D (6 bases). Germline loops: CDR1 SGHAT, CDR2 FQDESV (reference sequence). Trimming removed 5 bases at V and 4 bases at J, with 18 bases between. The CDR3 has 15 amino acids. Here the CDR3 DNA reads TGTGCCAGCAGCCTCCGGGACACCTCTGGTTACGAGCAGTACTTC. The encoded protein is CASSLRDTSGYEQYF.

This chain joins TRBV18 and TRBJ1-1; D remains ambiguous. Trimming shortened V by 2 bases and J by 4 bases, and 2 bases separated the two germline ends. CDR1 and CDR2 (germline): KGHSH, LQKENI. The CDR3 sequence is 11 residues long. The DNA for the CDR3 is TGTGCCAGCTCACCAAGCACTGAAGCTTTCTTT. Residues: CASSPSTEAFF.

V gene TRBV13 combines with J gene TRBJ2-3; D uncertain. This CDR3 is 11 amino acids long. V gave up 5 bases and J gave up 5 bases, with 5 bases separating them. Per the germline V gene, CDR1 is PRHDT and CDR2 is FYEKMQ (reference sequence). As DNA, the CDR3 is TGTGCCAGCAGCCCCCGAGATACGCAGTATTTT. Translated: CASSPRDTQYF.

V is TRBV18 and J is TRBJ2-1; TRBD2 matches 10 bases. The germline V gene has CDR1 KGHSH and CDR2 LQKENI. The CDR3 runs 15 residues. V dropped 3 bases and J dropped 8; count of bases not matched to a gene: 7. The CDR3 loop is CASSPTSGSIDEQFF. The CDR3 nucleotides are TGTGCCAGCTCACCGACTAGCGGGTCTATCGATGAGCAGTTCTTC.